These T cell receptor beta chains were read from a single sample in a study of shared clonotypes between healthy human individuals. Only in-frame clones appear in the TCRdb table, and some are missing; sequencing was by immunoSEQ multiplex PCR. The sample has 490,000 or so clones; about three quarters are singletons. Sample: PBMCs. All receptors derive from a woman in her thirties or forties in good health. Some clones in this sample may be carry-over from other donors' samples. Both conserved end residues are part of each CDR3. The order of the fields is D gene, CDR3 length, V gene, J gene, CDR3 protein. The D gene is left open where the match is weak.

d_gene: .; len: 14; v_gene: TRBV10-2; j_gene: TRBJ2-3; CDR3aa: CASSAGSGTDTQYF
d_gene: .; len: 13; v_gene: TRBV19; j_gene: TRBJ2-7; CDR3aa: CASTPLTGNEQYF
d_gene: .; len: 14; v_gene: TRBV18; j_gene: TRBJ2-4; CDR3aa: CASSPTTAKNIQYF
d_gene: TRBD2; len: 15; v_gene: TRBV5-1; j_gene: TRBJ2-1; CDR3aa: CASSTDGTSGRAQFF
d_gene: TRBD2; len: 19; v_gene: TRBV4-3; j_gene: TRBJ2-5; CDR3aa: CASSQAATSGSGYQETQYF
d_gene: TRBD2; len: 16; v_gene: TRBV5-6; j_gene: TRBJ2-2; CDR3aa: CASSWLAGGNTGELFF
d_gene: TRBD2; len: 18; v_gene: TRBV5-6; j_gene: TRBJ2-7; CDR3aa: CASSLGTSGTGGFYEQYF
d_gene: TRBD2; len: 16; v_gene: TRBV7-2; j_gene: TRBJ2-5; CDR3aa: CASSPRLAGVSETQYF
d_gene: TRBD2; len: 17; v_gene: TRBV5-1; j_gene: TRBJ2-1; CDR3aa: CASSLMPSGIQYNEQFF
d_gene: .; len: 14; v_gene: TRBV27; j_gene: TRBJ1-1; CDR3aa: CASSLQTANTEAFF
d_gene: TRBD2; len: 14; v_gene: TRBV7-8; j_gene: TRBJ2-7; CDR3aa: CASSPAGGGYEQYF
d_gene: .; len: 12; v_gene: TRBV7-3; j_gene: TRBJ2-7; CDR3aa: CASSLTSYEQYF
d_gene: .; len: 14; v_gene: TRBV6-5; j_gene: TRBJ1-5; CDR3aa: CASSREGGNQPQHF
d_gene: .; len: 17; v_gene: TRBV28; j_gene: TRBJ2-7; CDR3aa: CASSSSPGTTDKAEQYF
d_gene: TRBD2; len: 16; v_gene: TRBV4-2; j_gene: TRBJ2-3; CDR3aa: CASSQEGREGTDTQYF
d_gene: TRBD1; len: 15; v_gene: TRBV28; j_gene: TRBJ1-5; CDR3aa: CASRGTGNSNQPQHF
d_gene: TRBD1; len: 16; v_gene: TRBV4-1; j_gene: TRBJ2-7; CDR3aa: CASSQGPGQGAYEQYF
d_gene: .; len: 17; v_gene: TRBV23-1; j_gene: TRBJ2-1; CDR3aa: CASSQSGVQGTGNEQFF
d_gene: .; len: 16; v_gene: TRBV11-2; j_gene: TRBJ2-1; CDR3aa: CASSSPTRSPYNEQFF
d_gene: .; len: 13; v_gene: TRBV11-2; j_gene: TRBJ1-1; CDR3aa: CASSLDRSPEAFF
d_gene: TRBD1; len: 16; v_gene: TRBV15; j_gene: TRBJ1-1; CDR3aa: CATSRGYTGANTEAFF
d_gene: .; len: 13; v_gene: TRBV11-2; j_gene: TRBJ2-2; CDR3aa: CASSFRQTGELFF
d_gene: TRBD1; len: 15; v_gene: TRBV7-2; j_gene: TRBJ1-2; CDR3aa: CASSTNPGQGVGYTF
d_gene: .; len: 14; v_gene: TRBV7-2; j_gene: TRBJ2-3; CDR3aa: CASSLAVGRDTQYF
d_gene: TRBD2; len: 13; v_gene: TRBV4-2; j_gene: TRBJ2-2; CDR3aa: CASSLAGVGELFF
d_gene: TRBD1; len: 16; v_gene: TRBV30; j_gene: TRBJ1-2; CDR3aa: CAWSIAGTGGHYGYTF
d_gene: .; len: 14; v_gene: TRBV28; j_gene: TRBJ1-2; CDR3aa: CASSSAAGAWGYTF
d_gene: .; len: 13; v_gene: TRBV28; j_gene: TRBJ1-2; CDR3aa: CATNYGTDYGYTF
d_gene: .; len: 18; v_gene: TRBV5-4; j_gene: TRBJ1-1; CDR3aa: CASSPPPGHPKQNTEAFF
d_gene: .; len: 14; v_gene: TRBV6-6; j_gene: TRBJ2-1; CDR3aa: CASSFLGQGGEQFF
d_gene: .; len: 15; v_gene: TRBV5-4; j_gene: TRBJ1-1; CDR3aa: CASKEYGTSNTEAFF
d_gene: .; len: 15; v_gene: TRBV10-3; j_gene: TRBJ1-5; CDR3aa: CAISDGVYSNQPQHF
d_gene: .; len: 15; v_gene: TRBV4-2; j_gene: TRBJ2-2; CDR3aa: CASSHGMGLTGELFF
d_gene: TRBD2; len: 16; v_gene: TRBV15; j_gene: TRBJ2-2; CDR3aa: CATSRPSGGNTGELFF
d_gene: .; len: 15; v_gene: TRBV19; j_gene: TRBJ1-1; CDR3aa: CASSTPGLERESAFF
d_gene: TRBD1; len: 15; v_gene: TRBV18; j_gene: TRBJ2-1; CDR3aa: CASSLTGTGSNEQFF
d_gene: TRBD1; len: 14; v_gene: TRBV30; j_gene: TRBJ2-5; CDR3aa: CAWNTGVGSETQYF
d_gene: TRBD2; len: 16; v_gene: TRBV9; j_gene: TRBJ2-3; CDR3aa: CASSGLAGGGTDTQYF
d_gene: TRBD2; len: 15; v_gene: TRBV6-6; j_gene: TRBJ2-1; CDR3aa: CASSAGLAGGNEQFF
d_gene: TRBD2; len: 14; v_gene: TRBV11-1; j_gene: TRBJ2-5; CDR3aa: CASSPRDGGETQYF
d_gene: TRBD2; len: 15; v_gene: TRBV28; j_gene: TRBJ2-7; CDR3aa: CASRTTSGGAYEQYF
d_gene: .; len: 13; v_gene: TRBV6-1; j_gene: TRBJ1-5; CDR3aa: CASSDDSNQPQHF
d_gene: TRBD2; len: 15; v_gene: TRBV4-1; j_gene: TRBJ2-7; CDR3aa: CASSPSGGLTYEQYF
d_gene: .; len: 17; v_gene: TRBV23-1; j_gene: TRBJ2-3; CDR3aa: CASSQSGREKGPGTQYF
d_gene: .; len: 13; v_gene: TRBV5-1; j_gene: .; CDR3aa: CASSETISYEQYF
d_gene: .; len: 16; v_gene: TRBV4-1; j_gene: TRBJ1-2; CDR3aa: CASSHEWGVFNYGYTF
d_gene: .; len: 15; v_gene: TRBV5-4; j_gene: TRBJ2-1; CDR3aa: CASSLIGISYNEQFF
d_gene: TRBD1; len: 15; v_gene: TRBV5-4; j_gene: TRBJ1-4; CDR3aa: CASSQDRATNEKLFF
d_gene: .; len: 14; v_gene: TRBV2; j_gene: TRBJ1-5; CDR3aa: CASSKGQPNQPQHF
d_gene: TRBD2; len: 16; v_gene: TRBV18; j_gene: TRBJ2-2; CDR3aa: CASSPSGGLNTGELFF
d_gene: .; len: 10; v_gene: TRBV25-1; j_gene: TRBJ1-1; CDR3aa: CASRQGEAFF
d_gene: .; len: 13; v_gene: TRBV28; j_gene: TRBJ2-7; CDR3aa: CASSSLQSYEQYF